The rows below give T cell receptor beta chains drawn from one sample of a study of identical twins. TCRdb re-called the 5' RACE reads through MiXCR, storing one row per CDR3 protein. The sample comprises around 960,000 distinct CDR3 sequences, more than 9% of which are singletons, and 1.5% to 2% rests with the top ten. These data are also associated with another study on yellow fever vaccine responses in identical twins.

The sample consisted of PBMCs. These receptors were collected from a woman under 30 in good health. Both conserved end residues are part of each CDR3. D genes are given only for firm matches. A row's size may be missing; if present it is once, few, many or a size class.

d_gene: .
v_gene: TRBV9
j_gene: TRBJ2-3
abundance: many
CDR3aa: CASSVEAATSTDTQYF
CDR3nt: TGTGCCAGCAGCGTGGAAGCTGCCACCAGCACAGATACGCAGTATTTT

d_gene: TRBD2
v_gene: TRBV12-3/TRBV12-4
j_gene: TRBJ2-5
abundance: many
CDR3aa: CASSPRLAGGQETQYF
CDR3nt: TGTGCCAGCAGTCCACGACTAGCGGGGGGACAAGAGACCCAGTACTTC

d_gene: .
v_gene: TRBV29-1
j_gene: TRBJ2-7
abundance: few
CDR3aa: CSVESRGEQYF
CDR3nt: TGCAGCGTTGAATCCAGGGGCGAGCAGTACTTC

d_gene: .
v_gene: TRBV7-3
j_gene: TRBJ2-1
abundance: .
CDR3aa: CACSADRYNEQFF
CDR3nt: TGTGCCTGCAGCGCGGACCGATACAATGAGCAGTTCTTC

d_gene: TRBD1
v_gene: TRBV20-1
j_gene: TRBJ2-1
abundance: .
CDR3aa: CSAARGQGGHEQFF
CDR3nt: TGCAGTGCTGCCAGGGGACAGGGGGGGCATGAGCAGTTCTTC

d_gene: TRBD1
v_gene: TRBV5-6
j_gene: TRBJ1-2
abundance: few
CDR3aa: CASRWTGGLGYTF
CDR3nt: TGTGCCAGCAGGTGGACAGGGGGCCTCGGCTACACCTTC

d_gene: TRBD1
v_gene: TRBV11-2
j_gene: TRBJ1-1
abundance: few
CDR3aa: CASRFRDREAFF
CDR3nt: TGTGCCAGCAGGTTCCGGGACAGAGAAGCTTTCTTT

d_gene: TRBD2
v_gene: TRBV5-1
j_gene: TRBJ2-1
abundance: .
CDR3aa: CASSLVFLIPRAGGDDEQFF
CDR3nt: TGCGCCAGCAGCTTGGTTTTTCTCATCCCTCGGGCGGGGGGGGATGATGAGCAGTTCTTC

d_gene: TRBD1
v_gene: TRBV14
j_gene: TRBJ2-7
abundance: .
CDR3aa: CASSQGTGSLAYEQYF
CDR3nt: TGTGCCAGCAGCCAAGGGACAGGGTCGCTTGCCTACGAGCAGTACTTC

d_gene: TRBD1
v_gene: TRBV20-1
j_gene: TRBJ1-6
abundance: few
CDR3aa: CSARQGVNSPLHF
CDR3nt: TGCAGTGCTAGACAGGGGGTGAATTCACCCCTCCACTTT

d_gene: .
v_gene: TRBV7-3
j_gene: TRBJ2-3
abundance: few
CDR3aa: CASSFAALGTQYF
CDR3nt: TGTGCCAGCAGCTTTGCGGCGCTCGGTACGCAGTATTTT

d_gene: .
v_gene: TRBV10-3
j_gene: TRBJ2-1
abundance: many
CDR3aa: CAIRNLNEQFF
CDR3nt: TGTGCCATCAGGAACCTCAATGAGCAGTTCTTC

d_gene: .
v_gene: TRBV27
j_gene: TRBJ1-6
abundance: few
CDR3aa: CASSTLSGLLSPLHF
CDR3nt: TGTGCCAGCAGTACCCTATCGGGCCTACTTTCACCCCTCCACTTT

d_gene: .
v_gene: TRBV6-4
j_gene: TRBJ2-3
abundance: few
CDR3aa: CASSDSMIDRTTDTQYF
CDR3nt: TGTGCCAGCAGTGACTCGATGATAGACAGGACCACAGATACGCAGTATTTT

d_gene: .
v_gene: TRBV24-1
j_gene: TRBJ2-5
abundance: .
CDR3aa: CATRAEGEAGETQYF
CDR3nt: TGTGCCACCAGGGCCGAGGGAGAGGCCGGGGAGACCCAGTACTTC

d_gene: TRBD1
v_gene: TRBV20-1
j_gene: TRBJ2-3
abundance: .
CDR3aa: CSAPQDRGLTDTQYF
CDR3nt: TGCAGTGCCCCCCAAGACAGGGGGCTTACAGATACGCAGTATTTT

d_gene: .
v_gene: TRBV20-1
j_gene: TRBJ1-4
abundance: many
CDR3aa: CSVTPPSRGEKLFF
CDR3nt: TGCAGTGTCACGCCCCCGAGTCGGGGGGAAAAACTGTTTTTT

d_gene: TRBD1
v_gene: TRBV27
j_gene: TRBJ2-7
abundance: .
CDR3aa: CASSSDPGGWTYEQYF
CDR3nt: TGTGCCAGCAGTTCCGACCCAGGGGGATGGACCTACGAGCAGTACTTC

d_gene: .
v_gene: TRBV20-1
j_gene: TRBJ2-5
abundance: few
CDR3aa: CSARDSGYETQYF
CDR3nt: TGCAGTGCTAGAGACAGCGGCTATGAGACCCAGTACTTC

d_gene: .
v_gene: TRBV28
j_gene: TRBJ2-4
abundance: few
CDR3aa: CASKVIQGTKNIQYF
CDR3nt: TGTGCCAGCAAGGTCATACAGGGAACAAAAAACATTCAGTACTTC

d_gene: .
v_gene: TRBV7-9
j_gene: TRBJ1-3
abundance: .
CDR3aa: CASSLPESSGNTIYF
CDR3nt: TGTGCCAGCAGCTTACCGGAAAGCTCTGGAAACACCATATATTTT

d_gene: TRBD1
v_gene: TRBV5-5
j_gene: TRBJ2-1
abundance: .
CDR3aa: CASSPSGTGFNEQFF
CDR3nt: TGTGCCAGCAGCCCCTCCGGGACAGGGTTCAATGAGCAGTTCTTC